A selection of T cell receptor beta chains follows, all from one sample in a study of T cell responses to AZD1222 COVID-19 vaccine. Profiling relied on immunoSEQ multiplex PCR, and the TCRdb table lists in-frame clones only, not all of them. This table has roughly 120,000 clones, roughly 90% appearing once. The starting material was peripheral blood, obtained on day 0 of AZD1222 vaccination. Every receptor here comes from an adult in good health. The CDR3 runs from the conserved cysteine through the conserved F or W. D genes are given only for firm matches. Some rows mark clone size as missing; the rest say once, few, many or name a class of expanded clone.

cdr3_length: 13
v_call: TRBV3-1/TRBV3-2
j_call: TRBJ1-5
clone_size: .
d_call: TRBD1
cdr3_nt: TGTGCCAGCAGCCGGACAGGAGAGCAGCCCCAGCATTTT
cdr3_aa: CASSRTGEQPQHF

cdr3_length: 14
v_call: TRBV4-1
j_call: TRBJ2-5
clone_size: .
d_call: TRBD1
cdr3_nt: TGCGCCAGCAGCAGCCGGGACAGGGGCGAGACCCAGTACTTC
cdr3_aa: CASSSRDRGETQYF

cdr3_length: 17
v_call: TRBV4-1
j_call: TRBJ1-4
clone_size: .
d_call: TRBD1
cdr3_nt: TGCGCCAGCAGCCGATGGCAGGGGGCGCATCTGGAAGAAAAACTGTTTTTT
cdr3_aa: CASSRWQGAHLEEKLFF

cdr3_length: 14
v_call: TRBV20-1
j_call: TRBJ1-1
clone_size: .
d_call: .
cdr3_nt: TGCAGTGCTAGTGAGGCAGGGATGAACACTGAAGCTTTCTTT
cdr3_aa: CSASEAGMNTEAFF

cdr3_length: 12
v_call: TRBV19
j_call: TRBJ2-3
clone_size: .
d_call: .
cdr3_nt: TGTGCCACCTCCCAGAGGACAGATACGCAGTATTTT
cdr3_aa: CATSQRTDTQYF

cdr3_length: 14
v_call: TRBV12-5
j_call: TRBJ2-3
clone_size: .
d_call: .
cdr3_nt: TGTGCTAGTGGTTTGTTTGGGGGGACCGGTACGCAGTATTTT
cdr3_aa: CASGLFGGTGTQYF

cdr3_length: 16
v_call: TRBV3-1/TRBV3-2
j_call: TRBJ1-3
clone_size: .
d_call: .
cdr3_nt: TGTGCCAGCAGCCAAGTAGGCAGCCTCTCTGGAAACACCATATATTTT
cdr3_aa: CASSQVGSLSGNTIYF

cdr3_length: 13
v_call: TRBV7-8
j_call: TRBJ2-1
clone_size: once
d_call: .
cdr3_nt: TGTGCCAGCAGCATCCTCCGTTACAATGAGCAGTTCTTC
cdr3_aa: CASSILRYNEQFF

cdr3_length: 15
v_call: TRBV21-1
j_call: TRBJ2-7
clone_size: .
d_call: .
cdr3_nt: TGTGCCAGCAGCAGATGGAGCGCGAGCTCCTACGAGCAGTACTTC
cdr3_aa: CASSRWSASSYEQYF

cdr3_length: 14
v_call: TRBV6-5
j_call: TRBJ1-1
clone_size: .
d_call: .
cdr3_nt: TGTGCCAGCAGTCCGCCGTCTACTGGAGTTGAAGCTTTCTTT
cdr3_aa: CASSPPSTGVEAFF

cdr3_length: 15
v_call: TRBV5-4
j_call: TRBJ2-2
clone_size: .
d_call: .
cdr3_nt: TGTGCCAGCAGGTCTGCAGGGGTATACACCGGGGAGCTGTTTTTT
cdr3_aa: CASRSAGVYTGELFF

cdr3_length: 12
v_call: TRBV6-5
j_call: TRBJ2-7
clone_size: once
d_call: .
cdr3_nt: TGTGCCACCCGGCGGGTCTCCTACGAGCAGTACTTC
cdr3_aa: CATRRVSYEQYF

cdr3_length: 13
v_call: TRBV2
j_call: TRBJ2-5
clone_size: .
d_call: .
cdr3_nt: TGTGCCAGCAGTCGGGACAATCAAGAGACCCAGTACTTC
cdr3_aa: CASSRDNQETQYF

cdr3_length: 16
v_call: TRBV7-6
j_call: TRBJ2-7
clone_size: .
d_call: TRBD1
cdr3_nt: TGTGCCAGCAGCTCGACAGGGGGCCGGGGGCTGTACGAGCAGTACTTC
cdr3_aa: CASSSTGGRGLYEQYF

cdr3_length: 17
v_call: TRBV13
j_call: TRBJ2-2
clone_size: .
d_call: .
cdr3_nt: TGTGCCAGCAGCTTAGCGGGAGAGGTCTCGAACACCGGGGAGCTGTTTTTT
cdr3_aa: CASSLAGEVSNTGELFF

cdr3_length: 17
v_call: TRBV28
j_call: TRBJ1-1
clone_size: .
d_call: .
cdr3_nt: TGTGCCAGCAGTTTACCTCCCCGGGTAGGAGGGACTAATGAAGCTTTCTTT
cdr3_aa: CASSLPPRVGGTNEAFF

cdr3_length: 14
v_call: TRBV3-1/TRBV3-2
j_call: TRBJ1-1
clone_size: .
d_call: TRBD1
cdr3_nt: TGTGCCAGCAGCCAAGGGACAGGGCCCACTGAAGCTTTCTTT
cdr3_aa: CASSQGTGPTEAFF

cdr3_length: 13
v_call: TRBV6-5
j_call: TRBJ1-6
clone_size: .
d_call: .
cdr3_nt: TGTGCCAGCAGTTACTCTCAGTGGAAGCCCCTCCACTTT
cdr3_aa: CASSYSQWKPLHF

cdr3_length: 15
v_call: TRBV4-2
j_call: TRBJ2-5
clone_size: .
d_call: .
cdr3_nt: TGTGCCAGCAGCCCGGCGGGGATTCTACAAGAGACCCAGTACTTC
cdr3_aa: CASSPAGILQETQYF

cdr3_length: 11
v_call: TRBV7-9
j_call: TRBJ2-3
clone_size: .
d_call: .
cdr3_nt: TGTGCCAGCAGCTTAAGTCCCGCGCAGTATTTT
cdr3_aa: CASSLSPAQYF

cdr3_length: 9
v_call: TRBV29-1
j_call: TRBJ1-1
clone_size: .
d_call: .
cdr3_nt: TGCAGCGTTGACGAAGAAGCTTTCTTT
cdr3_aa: CSVDEEAFF

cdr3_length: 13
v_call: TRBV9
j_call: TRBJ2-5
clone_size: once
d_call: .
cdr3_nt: TGTGCCAGCACACCTACAGGACAAGAGACCCAGTACTTC
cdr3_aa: CASTPTGQETQYF

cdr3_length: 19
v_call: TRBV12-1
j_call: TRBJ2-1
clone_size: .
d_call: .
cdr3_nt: TGTGCCAGCAGCTTCCCCTTGTGCCTCGAGGGGAAAAGGTACAATGAGCAGTTCTTC
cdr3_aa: CASSFPLCLEGKRYNEQFF

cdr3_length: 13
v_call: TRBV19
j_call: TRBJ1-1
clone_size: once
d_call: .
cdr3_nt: TGTGCCAGTAGTATCCCGTCGGGCACTGAAGCTTTCTTT
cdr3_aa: CASSIPSGTEAFF

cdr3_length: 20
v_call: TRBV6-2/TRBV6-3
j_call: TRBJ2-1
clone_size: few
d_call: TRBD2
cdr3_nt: TGTGCCAGCAGTCACTCCGGGACTAGCGGGACCATGATTTCCTACAATGAGCAGTTCTTC
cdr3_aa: CASSHSGTSGTMISYNEQFF

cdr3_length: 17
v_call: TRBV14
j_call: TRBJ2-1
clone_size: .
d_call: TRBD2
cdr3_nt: TGTGCCAGCAGCCAATCCGGGACTAGCGGGATATGGGATGAGCAGTTCTTC
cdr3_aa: CASSQSGTSGIWDEQFF

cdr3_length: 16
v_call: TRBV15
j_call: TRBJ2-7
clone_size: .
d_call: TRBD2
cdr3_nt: TGTGCCACCAGCAGAGATCGCCTAGCGGGTTGGTACGAGCAGTACTTC
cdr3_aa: CATSRDRLAGWYEQYF

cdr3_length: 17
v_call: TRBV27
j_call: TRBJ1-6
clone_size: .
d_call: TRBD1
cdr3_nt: TGTGCCAGCAGTTTGCGGACAGGGGGCTCCATTATTTCACCCCTCCACTTT
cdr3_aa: CASSLRTGGSIISPLHF

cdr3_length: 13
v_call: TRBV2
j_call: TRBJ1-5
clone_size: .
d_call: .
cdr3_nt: TGTGCCGGTCAGGAATATAGCAATCAGCCCCAGCATTTT
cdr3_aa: CAGQEYSNQPQHF

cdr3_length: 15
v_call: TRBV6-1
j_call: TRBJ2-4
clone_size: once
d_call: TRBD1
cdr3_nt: TGTGCCAGCAGTGACCCGGACAGGGCGGATAACATTCAGTACTTC
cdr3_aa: CASSDPDRADNIQYF

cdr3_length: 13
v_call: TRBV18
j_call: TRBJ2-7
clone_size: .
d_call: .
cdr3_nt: TGTGCCAGCTCACCGACAGAAACCTACGAGCAGTACTTC
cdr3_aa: CASSPTETYEQYF

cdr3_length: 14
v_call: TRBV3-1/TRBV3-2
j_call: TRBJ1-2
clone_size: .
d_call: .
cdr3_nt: TGTGCCAGCAGCCAACGCTGGGGGCGGGGTGGCTACACCTTC
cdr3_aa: CASSQRWGRGGYTF

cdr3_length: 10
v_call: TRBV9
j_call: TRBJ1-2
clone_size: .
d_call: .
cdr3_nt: TGTGCCAGCAGCGCGGGAAGAGGGGCCTTC
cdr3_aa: CASSAGRGAF

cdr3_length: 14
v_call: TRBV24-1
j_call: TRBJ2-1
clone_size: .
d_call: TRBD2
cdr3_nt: TGTGCCACCAGAAGTACTAGCGGGTACAATGAGCAGTTCTTC
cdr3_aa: CATRSTSGYNEQFF

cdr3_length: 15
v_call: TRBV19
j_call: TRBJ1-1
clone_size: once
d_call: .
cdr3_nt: TGTGCCAGTATCCCTGGAAGCGCCATGAACACTGAAGCTTTCTTT
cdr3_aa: CASIPGSAMNTEAFF

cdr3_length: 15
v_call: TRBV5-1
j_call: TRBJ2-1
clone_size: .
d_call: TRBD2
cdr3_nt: TGCGCCAGCAGCCTACACGCGGGAGCCCCCAATGAGCAGTTCTTC
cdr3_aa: CASSLHAGAPNEQFF

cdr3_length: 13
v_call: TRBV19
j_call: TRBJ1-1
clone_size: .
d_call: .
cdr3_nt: .
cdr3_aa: CASTSGQGFLAFF

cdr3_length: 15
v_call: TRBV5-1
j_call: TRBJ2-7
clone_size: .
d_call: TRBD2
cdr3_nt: TGCGCCAGCAGCTTACGGCTAGCGGGAACCTACGAGCAGTACTTC
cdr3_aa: CASSLRLAGTYEQYF

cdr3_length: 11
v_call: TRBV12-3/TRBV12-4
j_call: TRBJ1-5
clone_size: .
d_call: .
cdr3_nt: TGTGCCAGCAGCCTGGGGCAGCCCCAGCATTTT
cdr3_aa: CASSLGQPQHF

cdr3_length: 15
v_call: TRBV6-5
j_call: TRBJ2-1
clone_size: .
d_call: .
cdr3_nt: TGTGCCAGCCAAATCAGGACCGTCTCCTACAATGAGCAGTTCTTC
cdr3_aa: CASQIRTVSYNEQFF

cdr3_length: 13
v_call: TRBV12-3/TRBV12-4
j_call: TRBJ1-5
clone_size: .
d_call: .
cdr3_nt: TGTGCCAGCAGTTTAGCGCCGGATCAGCCCCAGCATTTT
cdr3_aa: CASSLAPDQPQHF

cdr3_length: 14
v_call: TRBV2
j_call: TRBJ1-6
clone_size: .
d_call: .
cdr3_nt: TGTGCCAGCGATGGTGGGCCCGATAATTCACCCCTCCACTTT
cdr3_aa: CASDGGPDNSPLHF

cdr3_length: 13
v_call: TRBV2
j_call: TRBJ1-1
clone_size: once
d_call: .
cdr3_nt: TGTGCCAGCAGTGATAGTGAGAGGACTGAAGCTTTCTTT
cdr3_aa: CASSDSERTEAFF

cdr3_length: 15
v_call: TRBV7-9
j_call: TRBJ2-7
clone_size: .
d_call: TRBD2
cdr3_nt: TGTGCCAGCAGCCCTGCTAGCGGGAGGGCCTACGAGCAGTACTTC
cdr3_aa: CASSPASGRAYEQYF

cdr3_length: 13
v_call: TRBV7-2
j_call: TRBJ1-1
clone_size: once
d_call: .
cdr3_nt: TGTGCCAGCAGCTTAGCCGAAGGGGTTAGAGCTTTCTTT
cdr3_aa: CASSLAEGVRAFF

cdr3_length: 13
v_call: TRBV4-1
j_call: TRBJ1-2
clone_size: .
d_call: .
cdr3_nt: TGCGCCAGCAGCCGAGACACTTTCTATGGCTACACCTTC
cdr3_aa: CASSRDTFYGYTF

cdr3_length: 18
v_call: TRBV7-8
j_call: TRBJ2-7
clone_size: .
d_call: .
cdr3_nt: TGTGCCAGCAGCTTAGTACGCCCCCCGCGCAGGGGGGTGGGAGAGCAGTACTTC
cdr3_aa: CASSLVRPPRRGVGEQYF

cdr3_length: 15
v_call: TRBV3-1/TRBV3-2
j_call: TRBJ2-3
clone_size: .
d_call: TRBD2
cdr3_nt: TGTGCCAGCAGTCTGCTAGCGGGAGCTGCAGATACGCAGTATTTT
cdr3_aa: CASSLLAGAADTQYF

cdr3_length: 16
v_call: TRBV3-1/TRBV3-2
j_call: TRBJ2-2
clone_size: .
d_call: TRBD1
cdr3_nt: TGTGCCAGCAGCCAAAGGGGACAGGGTATTCGAGGGGAGCTGTTTTTT
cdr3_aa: CASSQRGQGIRGELFF

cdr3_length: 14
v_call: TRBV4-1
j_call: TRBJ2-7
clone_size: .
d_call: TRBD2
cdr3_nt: TGCGCCAGCAGCCAAAGACTAGCGGGAGACGAGCAGTACTTC
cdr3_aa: CASSQRLAGDEQYF

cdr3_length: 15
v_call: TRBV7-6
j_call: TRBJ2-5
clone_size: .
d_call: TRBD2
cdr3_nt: TGTGCCAGCAGCCCCGACGGGCTAGCGGGAATGCCCCAGTACTTC
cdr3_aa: CASSPDGLAGMPQYF

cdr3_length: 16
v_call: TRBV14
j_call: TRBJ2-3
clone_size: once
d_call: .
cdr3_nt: TGTGCCAGCAGCCAAGTCAAGCGCGCGAGCACAGATACGCAGTATTTT
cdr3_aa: CASSQVKRASTDTQYF

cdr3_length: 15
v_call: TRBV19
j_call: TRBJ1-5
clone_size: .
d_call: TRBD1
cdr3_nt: TGTGCCAGTAGTTCTCGGGACAGTCCCATTCAGCCCCAGCATTTT
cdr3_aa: CASSSRDSPIQPQHF

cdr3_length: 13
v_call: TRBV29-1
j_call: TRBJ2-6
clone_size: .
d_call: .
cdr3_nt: TGCAGCGTTGCCGGGGCTGGGGCCAACGTCCTGACTTTC
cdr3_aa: CSVAGAGANVLTF

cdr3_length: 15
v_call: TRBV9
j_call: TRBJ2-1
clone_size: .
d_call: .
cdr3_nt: TGTGCCAGCAGTGCTGGACTTATCTCCTACAATGAGCAGTTCTTC
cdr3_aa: CASSAGLISYNEQFF

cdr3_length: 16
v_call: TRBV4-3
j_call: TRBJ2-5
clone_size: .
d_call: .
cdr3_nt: TGCGCCAGCAGCCAAGAGGTCCGGGGGCGAGAAGAGACCCAGTACTTC
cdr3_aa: CASSQEVRGREETQYF

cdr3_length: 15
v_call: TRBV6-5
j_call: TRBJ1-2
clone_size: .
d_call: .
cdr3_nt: TGTGCCAGCAGTTACATCCCTGGCAATAACTATGGCTACACCTTC
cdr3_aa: CASSYIPGNNYGYTF

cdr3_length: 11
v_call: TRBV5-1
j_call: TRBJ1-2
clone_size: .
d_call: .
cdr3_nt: TGCGCCAGCGGCCAGGGAGATGGCTACACCTTC
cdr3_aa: CASGQGDGYTF

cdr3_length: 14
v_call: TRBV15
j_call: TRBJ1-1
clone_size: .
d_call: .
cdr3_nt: TGTGCCACCACAGTCCACAGGGATAACACTGAAGCTTTCTTT
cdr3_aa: CATTVHRDNTEAFF